A single sample gave rise to the 19 T cell receptor beta chains below, sequenced in a study of regulatory T cells in long-lasting Graves disease. Construction of the TCR beta libraries employed iRepertoire HTBI primers in conjunction with Arm-PCR of CDR3 regions. TCRdb re-called the multiplex PCR reads through MiXCR, storing one row per CDR3 protein. The sample lists about 450,000 distinct CDR3 sequences, about 25% occurring once. Time point here: persistent/refractory GD, antithyroid drugs over 5 years with positive TRAb. The TCR library was made from RNA extracted from PBMCs. Material: peripheral blood mononuclear cells (PBMCs), obtained when the disease was refractory, from a patient treated with antithyroid drugs. The receptors derive from a female donor with Graves disease.

The chain joins TRBV29-1 to TRBJ1-2; 7 bases line up with TRBD1. CDR1 is SQVTM, CDR2 ANQGSEA, per germline. This CDR3 is built from 12 residues. V lost 8 bases, J lost 8 bases, and 11 bases stayed unmatched. The CDR3 region is CSSRDSEGGYTF. The DNA of the CDR3 is TGCAGCTCCCGGGACAGTGAGGGAGGCTACACCTTC.

This clonotype was counted a single time. V and J are TRBV3-1 and TRBJ2-3; 7 positions match TRBD2. Germline V CDR1 and CDR2: LGHDT, YNNKEL (reference sequence). The ends lost 2 bases at V and 1 base at J; junction bases unmatched: 0. This CDR3 is built from 14 residues. CDR3 in DNA: TGTGCCAGCAGCCAAAGCGGGGGCACAGATACGCAGTATTTT. Its protein is CASSQSGGTDTQYF.

On this clonotype itself: A read error may account for a junction end that differs from germline. V is TRBV19 and J is TRBJ1-1; 9 nucleotides line up with TRBD1. Looked up from germline, CDR1 is LNHDA and CDR2 is SQIVND (reference sequence). The CDR3 has 14 amino acids. The CDR3 loop reads CACRTGDPNTEAFF. The CDR3 DNA reads TGTGCCTGTAGGACAGGGGATCCGAACACTGAAGCTTTCTTT.

The CDR3 DNA sequence: TGTGCCACTTGGGGGGGCACCGGGGAGCTGTTTTTT. It is translated as CATWGGTGELFF. The chain uses TRBV10-3 and TRBJ2-2; 7 bases are a match to TRBD2. With V trimmed by 10 bases and J by 4 bases, 3 bases remained unmatched. The CDR3 covers 12 residues. Germline V lookup: CDR1 ENHRY, CDR2 SYGVKD.

This chain uses TRBV15 with TRBJ1-2, with D possibly being TRBD1 (5 bases). V gave up 0 bases and J gave up 4 bases, with 9 bases separating them. CDR3 length: 14 residues. The germline gives CDR1 LNHNV, CDR2 YYDKDF (reference sequence). The CDR3 DNA sequence: TGTGCCACCAGCAGAGATCTACAGGCCTATGGCTACACCTTC. Translated: CATSRDLQAYGYTF.

V usage is TRBV20-1 and J usage is TRBJ1-1, with D possibly being TRBD1 (5 bases). The CDR3 covers 15 residues. Germline V CDR1 and CDR2: DFQATT, SNEGSKA (reference sequence). V shed 0 bases and J shed 4 bases, with 15 bases lying between them. The CDR3 reads CSARDVRRGGTEAFF. CDR3 coding DNA: TGCAGTGCTAGAGATGTTAGGCGGGGGGGCACTGAAGCTTTCTTT.

This chain joins TRBV7-9 and TRBJ2-7; D may be TRBD1 or TRBD2 (6 bases each). The CDR3 length is 16 residues. V dropped 4 bases and J dropped 3 bases, with 19 bases sitting between them. The V gene's germline CDR1 is SEHNR and CDR2 FQNEAQ (reference sequence). Written as DNA, the CDR3 is TGTGCCAGCAGCTCCCTCGTAAGGGGGGACTTCTACGAGCAGTACTTC. It codes for CASSSLVRGDFYEQYF.

For this clonotype: A read error is the likely source, as a far larger clone sits one nucleotide away. V and J are TRBV6-1 and TRBJ1-4, with D tentatively TRBD1 (5 bases). The end of the DNA fits TRBJ1-6 better, so the J call may be wrong. Germline V gene sequence: CDR1 MNHNS, CDR2 SASEGT. CDR3 length: 15 amino acids. The CDR3 reads CASSEAAGRTPPLHF. Written as DNA, the CDR3 is TGTGCCAGCAGTGAAGCGGCAGGGCGTACTCCACCCCTCCACTTT.

This clonotype was counted between two and nine times. The gene calls are TRBV11-2 and TRBJ1-2; D unclear. Germline V CDR1 and CDR2: SGHAT, FQNNGV. CDR3 length: 15 residues. Deletions cut 5 bases from V and 4 bases from J, with 17 bases between. CDR3 DNA sequence: TGTGCCAGCAGCCCGTGGCCGAAAGGAACCTATGGCTACACCTTC. Residues: CASSPWPKGTYGYTF.

The chain combines TRBV12-3 or TRBV12-4 with TRBJ2-1; TRBD2 aligns across 8 bases. This CDR3 region has 12 residues. Losses at the gene ends were 6 bases for V and 12 bases for J; bases not matched to a gene: 7. CDR3 in DNA: TGTGCCAGCAGCACCGGGACTAGTGGGCAGTTCTTC. Its protein is CASSTGTSGQFF.

This sequence joins TRBV4-3 and TRBJ2-2; unclear D gene. Trimming removed 4 bases at V and 6 bases at J, with 21 bases between. CDR3 length: 17 amino acids. Germline CDR1 LGHNA, CDR2 YSLEER. In DNA form, the CDR3 reads TGCGCCAGCAGCCTATCCTACCGGCCCCGCCAAGCCGGGGAGCTGTTTTTT. It encodes CASSLSYRPRQAGELFF.

In the case of this clonotype: This may stem from a read error, because a much larger clone lies one nucleotide away. The chain combines TRBV12-3 or TRBV12-4 with TRBJ1-4; no reliable D call. This CDR3 is 14 amino acids long. V lost 6 bases and J lost 5, with 13 bases in between. CDR3: CASRWQASNEKLFF. The CDR3 DNA follows: TGTGCCAGCAGATGGCAGGCATCGAATGAAAAACTGTTTTTT.

This chain uses TRBV7-9 with TRBJ2-7, with a possible D match to TRBD1 (8 bases). The CDR3 is made up of 14 amino acids. CDR1 and CDR2 from the germline V gene are SEHNR and FQNEAQ (reference sequence). V gave up 7 bases and J gave up 1 base, with 14 bases separating them. In nucleotides, the CDR3 is TGTGCCAGCACTGGGGGGGACAGGTCCTACGAGCAGTACTTC. Its protein product is CASTGGDRSYEQYF. The variable domain in full, completed from reference TRBV7-9 and TRBJ2-7, reads DTGVSQNPRHKITKRGQNVTFRCDPISEHNRLYWYRQTLGQGPEFLTYFQNEAQLEKSRLLSDRFSAERPKGSFSTLEIQRTEQGDSAMYLCASTGGDRSYEQYFGPGTRLTVT.

The chain employs TRBV7-2 and TRBJ1-5; D is uncertain. Germline V gene lookup returns CDR1 SGHTA and CDR2 FQGNSA. The V end lost 5 bases, the J end lost 3 bases, and 17 bases lay between the germline ends. The CDR3 runs to 16 residues. The DNA for the CDR3 is TGTGCCAGCAGCCCGAAGACTTGGTTTGACAATCAGCCCCAGCATTTT. Residues: CASSPKTWFDNQPQHF.

This clonotype occurred a few times. The V and J genes are TRBV29-1 and TRBJ2-5; D is perhaps TRBD1 (6 bases). The CDR3 runs to 16 residues. The V gene's germline CDR1 is SQVTM and CDR2 ANQGSEA. With 7 bases removed from V and 5 bases from J, the gap between germline ends came to 26 bases. The CDR3 sequence: CSAPRWDIKNGETQYF. The CDR3 DNA follows: TGCAGCGCCCCACGGTGGGACATAAAAAACGGGGAGACCCAGTACTTC. Full variable domain (rest looked up from reference TRBV29-1 and TRBJ2-5): SAVISQKPSRDICQRGTSLTIQCQVDSQVTMMFWYRQQPGQSLTLIATANQGSEATYESGFVIDKFPISRPNLTFSTLTVSNMSPEDSSIYLCSAPRWDIKNGETQYFGPGTRLLVL.

The J gene is TRBJ2-1, the V gene TRBV4-1; TRBD1 aligns across 9 bases. Losses at the gene ends were 4 bases for V and 5 bases for J; bases not matched to a gene: 12. There are 17 residues in the CDR3. The V gene's germline CDR1 is MGHRA and CDR2 YSYEKL. The CDR3 nucleotides are TGCGCCAGCAGCCGACATCATTGGGACAGGGAAAACAATGAGCAGTTCTTC. Protein product: CASSRHHWDRENNEQFF.

V is TRBV5-6 and J is TRBJ1-3; D gene ambiguous. V shed 1 base and J shed 9 bases, with 11 bases lying between them. The germline gives CDR1 SGHDT, CDR2 YYEEEE. The CDR3 is made up of 13 amino acids. Here the CDR3 DNA reads TGTGCCAGCAGCTTGCTTGTGAAAGGCACCATATATTTT. It codes for CASSLLVKGTIYF.

This clonotype was picked up a small number of times. The chain has TRBV20-1 and TRBJ2-7, with a weak D call TRBD2 (5 bases). CDR3 size: 11 residues. Germline V gene sequence: CDR1 DFQATT, CDR2 SNEGSKA (reference sequence). Between the trimmed V and J ends, which lost 4 bases and 6 bases, there was a span of 10 bases. This CDR3 reads CSATEALEQYF. CDR3 nucleotides: TGCAGTGCTACGGAGGCTCTCGAGCAGTACTTC.

In this sample, this clonotype turned up many times. V is TRBV12-5 and J is TRBJ1-2; 8 nucleotides agree with TRBD1. Trimming took 5 bases from V and 4 from J; bases not matched to a gene: 6. The CDR3 is 14 amino acids. Germline CDR1 and CDR2: LGHNT and FRNRAP. CDR3 DNA sequence: TGTGCTAGTGGTCTTACAGGGGGGGCCTATGGCTACACCTTC. Its translation is CASGLTGGAYGYTF.